This is a list of T cell receptor beta chains from one sample in a study of T cell clones after liver transplantation. Clones were sequenced by immunoSEQ multiplex PCR, and TCRdb holds only the in-frame ones, with some missing. Among about 85,000 clones listed, nearly 85% were seen once. The source material was CD4+ T cells from blood, sampled approximately 3.5 years after liver transplant. The receptor set was obtained from a human patient who received a liver transplant. T cells may partly derive from the graft donor. CDR3s include the opening cysteine and the closing phenylalanine or tryptophan. Fields, in order: J gene, clone size, D gene, V gene, CDR3 DNA, CDR3 protein. A D gene is named only where the DNA matches it firmly. The listing skips clone size in some rows; elsewhere it reads once, few, many or a size class.

TRBJ2-7 | . | . | TRBV5-4 | TGCGCCAGCAGCCAAGAAATCCAGATAGGGGAGCAGTACTTC | CASSQEIQIGEQYF
TRBJ2-7 | few | TRBD1 | TRBV19 | TGTGCCAGTACGAGGACAGGGTCCGACGAGCAGTACTTC | CASTRTGSDEQYF
TRBJ2-2 | . | . | TRBV5-4 | TGTGCCAGCAGCTCCCGCGAGGGCAGAAACACCGGGGAGCTGTTTTTT | CASSSREGRNTGELFF
TRBJ1-1 | . | . | TRBV7-9 | TGTGCCAGCAGCTTACAGGGCAGTCGGACTGAAGCTTTCTTT | CASSLQGSRTEAFF
TRBJ2-7 | . | TRBD1 | TRBV2 | TGTGCCAGCAGGGTGGACAGGGGAATACGAGGGCAGTACTTC | CASRVDRGIRGQYF
TRBJ2-7 | . | . | TRBV6-1 | TGTGCCAGATCAGGGATGGCGCACGAGCAGTACTTC | CARSGMAHEQYF
TRBJ2-2 | . | TRBD2 | TRBV5-1 | TGCGCCAGCAGCTTTGGAAAACTAGCGGGAAACACCGGGGAGCTGTTTTTT | CASSFGKLAGNTGELFF
TRBJ2-5 | . | . | TRBV15 | TGTGCCACCTCCCGGAGTCTGACGGGGGCAGGAGAGACCCAGTACTTC | CATSRSLTGAGETQYF
TRBJ1-5 | . | . | TRBV23-1 | TGCGCCAGCAGTCAACTACAGGGTAGCAATCAGCCCCAGCATTTT | CASSQLQGSNQPQHF
TRBJ2-1 | . | . | TRBV6-6 | TGTGCCAGCAAACTCAGGGATTACAATGAGCAGTTCTTC | CASKLRDYNEQFF
TRBJ1-2 | . | . | TRBV5-1 | TGCGCCAGCAGCGAGTTAACGGGGTCTAACTATGGCTACACCTTC | CASSELTGSNYGYTF
TRBJ1-2 | . | . | TRBV4-3 | TGCGCCAGCAGCCAAGAGGCAGGCAATGTTTATGGCTACACCTTC | CASSQEAGNVYGYTF
TRBJ2-1 | . | TRBD2 | TRBV27 | TGTGCCAGCAGTTATAGCGGGAGTACGTGGCAGTTCTTC | CASSYSGSTWQFF
TRBJ2-1 | . | . | TRBV6-6 | TGTGCCAGCAGTTACGTAGGGGCAAGCGGGCAGTTCTTC | CASSYVGASGQFF
TRBJ1-5 | . | . | TRBV7-9 | TGTGCCAGCAGCTTAGCGGGTCTCAATCAGCCCCAGCATTTT | CASSLAGLNQPQHF
TRBJ1-5 | . | . | TRBV4-1 | TGCGCCAGCAGCCAAGACCTCAGGGGACCCTATCAGCCCCAGCATTTT | CASSQDLRGPYQPQHF
TRBJ1-2 | . | TRBD1 | TRBV5-1 | TGCGCCAGCAGCTTGGAGCCGGGACAGGGGGCGAGCGGCTACACCTTC | CASSLEPGQGASGYTF
TRBJ2-7 | few | . | TRBV5-8 | TGTGCCAGCAGCATTACCGGGAGCCGTGGCGAGCAGTACTTC | CASSITGSRGEQYF
TRBJ1-2 | . | TRBD1 | TRBV5-1 | TGCGCCAGCAGCTTTGGCCTGGGCAGGGGGACTAACTATGGCTACACCTTC | CASSFGLGRGTNYGYTF
TRBJ2-3 | few | . | TRBV28 | TGTGCGGGCGCTTTAGGGGTAGGGAAGGGAGATACGCAGTATTTT | CAGALGVGKGDTQYF
TRBJ2-5 | . | . | TRBV6-6 | TGTGCCAGCAGTCTCTCACAGGGCCAAGAGACCCAGTACTTC | CASSLSQGQETQYF
TRBJ2-2 | . | TRBD1 | TRBV6-5 | TGTGCCAGCCGTACTGACAGGGGGCGCACCGGGGAGCTGTTTTTT | CASRTDRGRTGELFF
TRBJ1-1 | . | TRBD1 | TRBV7-9 | TGTGCCACCACCGGGACAGGGAACACTGAAGCTTTCTTT | CATTGTGNTEAFF
TRBJ1-4 | . | . | TRBV6-1 | TGTGCCAGCAGTGATGGGTTCCTTGCAGATTGGGGAGAAAAACTGTTTTTT | CASSDGFLADWGEKLFF
TRBJ1-3 | . | . | TRBV18 | TGTGCCAGCTCACCACAAACAGGGCCTGGAAACACCATATATTTT | CASSPQTGPGNTIYF
TRBJ2-4 | . | TRBD1 | TRBV7-9 | TGTGCCAGCAGGGGAACCTCGACAGGGGGAAACATTCAGTACTTC | CASRGTSTGGNIQYF
TRBJ2-1 | . | TRBD2 | TRBV5-1 | TGCGCCAGCAGCTTAAGGGCTTCGGGACTAGCCGATGAGCAGTTCTTC | CASSLRASGLADEQFF
TRBJ2-7 | . | TRBD2 | TRBV28 | TGTGCCAGCAGCCGTCCTAGCGGGAGCCTCTACGAGCAGTACTTC | CASSRPSGSLYEQYF
TRBJ1-5 | . | TRBD1 | TRBV7-2 | TGTGCCAGCAGCCGGGACAGGACTTTCAATCAGCCCCAGCATTTT | CASSRDRTFNQPQHF
TRBJ1-2 | few | . | TRBV7-2 | TGTGCCAGCAGCTTAGCAGGGAAGGTCTATGGCTACACCTTC | CASSLAGKVYGYTF
TRBJ2-7 | . | TRBD1 | TRBV5-1 | TGCGCCAGCAGTCGGGACAGTGGCTCCTACGAGCAGTACTTC | CASSRDSGSYEQYF